The clone carrying this T cell receptor beta chain was counted ten times or more. Its antigen is currently unknown. From RNA transcripts, TCR beta CDR3 regions were amplified. The HTBI set primed first-round TCR CDR3 RT-PCR. TCRdb re-called the multiplex PCR reads through MiXCR, storing one row per CDR3 protein. The data show about 480,000 distinct CDR3 sequences, around an eighth seen once. This specimen comes from a study of T cells in Graves' hyperthyroidism and ophthalmopathy. Recently diagnosed hyperthyroidism of less than 2 months' duration affected patients aged 18 to 65. Criteria for exclusion of patients were uncontrolled infection, other autoimmune disease, pregnancy or lactation. The diagnoses drew upon clinical symptoms, serum thyroxine and TRAb, thyroid ultrasound and orbital computed tomography. The CDR3 runs to 18 residues. Trimming took 1 base from V and 3 from J; bases not matched to a gene: 8. Germline loops: CDR1 SGHAT, CDR2 FQNNGV.

Findings of the study overall: Stable hyperthyroidism was separated from ophthalmopathy by a model based on 13 V-J features.

The sample comprised blood. This TCR was sampled from a woman younger than 35 with Graves' hyperthyroidism. The chain recombines TRBV11-2 with TRBJ2-3; 12 bases fit TRBD2. The CDR3 region has the DNA TGTGCCAGCAGCTTAGGGCTAGCGGGAGGGAGGAAGACAGATACGCAGTATTTT. This sequence encodes CASSLGLAGGRKTDTQYF.